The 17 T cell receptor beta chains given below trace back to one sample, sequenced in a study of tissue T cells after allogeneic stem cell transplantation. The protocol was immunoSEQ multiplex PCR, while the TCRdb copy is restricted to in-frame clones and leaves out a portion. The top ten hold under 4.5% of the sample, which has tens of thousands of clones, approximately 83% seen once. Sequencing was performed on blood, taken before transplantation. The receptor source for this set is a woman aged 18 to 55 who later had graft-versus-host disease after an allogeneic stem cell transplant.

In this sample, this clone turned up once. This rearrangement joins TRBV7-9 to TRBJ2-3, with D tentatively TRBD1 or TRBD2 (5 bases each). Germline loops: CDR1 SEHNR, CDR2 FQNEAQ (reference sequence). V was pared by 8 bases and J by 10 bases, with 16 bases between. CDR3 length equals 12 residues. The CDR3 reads CASLAWGMAQYF. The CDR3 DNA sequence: TGTGCCAGCCTAGCTTGGGGGATGGCGCAGTATTTT.

The DNA for the CDR3 is TGCGCCAGCAGCCCGATAAAGCGGGGGTTGAAGGCAGATACGCAGTATTTT. This sequence encodes CASSPIKRGLKADTQYF. V is TRBV5-1 and J is TRBJ2-3, with TRBD2 matching 8 bases. The CDR3 totals 17 residues. CDR1 and CDR2 (germline): SGHRS, YFSETQ. V lost 4 bases and J lost 4; bases outside the gene matches: 14.

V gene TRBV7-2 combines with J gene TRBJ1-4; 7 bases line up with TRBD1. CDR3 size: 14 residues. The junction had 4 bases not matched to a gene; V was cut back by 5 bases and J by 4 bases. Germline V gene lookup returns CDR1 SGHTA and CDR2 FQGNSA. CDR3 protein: CASSVDRDNEKLFF. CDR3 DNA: TGTGCCAGCAGCGTTGACAGGGATAATGAAAAACTGTTTTTT.

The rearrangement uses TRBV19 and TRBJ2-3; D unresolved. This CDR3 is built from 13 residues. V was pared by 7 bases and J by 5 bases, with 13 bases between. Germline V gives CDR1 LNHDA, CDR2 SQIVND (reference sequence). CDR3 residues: CASTSDEKDTQYF. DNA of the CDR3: TGTGCCAGTACAAGCGATGAGAAAGATACGCAGTATTTT.

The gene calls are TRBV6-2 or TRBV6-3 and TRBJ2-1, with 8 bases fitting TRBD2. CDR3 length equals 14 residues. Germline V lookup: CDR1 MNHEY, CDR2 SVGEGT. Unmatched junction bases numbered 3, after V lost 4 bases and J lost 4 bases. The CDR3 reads CASSSAGDYNEQFF. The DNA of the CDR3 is TGTGCCAGCAGTTCAGCGGGGGATTACAATGAGCAGTTCTTC.

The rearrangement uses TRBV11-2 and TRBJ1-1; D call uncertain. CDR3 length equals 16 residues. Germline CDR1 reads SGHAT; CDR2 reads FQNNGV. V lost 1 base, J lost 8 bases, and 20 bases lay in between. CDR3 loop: CASSLVVFGHFGEAFF. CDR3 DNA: TGTGCCAGCAGCTTAGTTGTGTTCGGGCACTTTGGGGAAGCTTTCTTT.

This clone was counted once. The CDR3 DNA sequence: TGTGCCAGCAGTTACCCAGGGGGCCTCAATCAGCCCCAGCATTTT. Protein sequence: CASSYPGGLNQPQHF. The rearrangement uses TRBV6-6 and TRBJ1-5; TRBD1 agrees at 8 bases. CDR3 length equals 15 residues. J was trimmed by 3 bases and V by 2 bases; bases with no gene match: 3. In germline, CDR1 is MNHNY, CDR2 SVGAGI (reference sequence).

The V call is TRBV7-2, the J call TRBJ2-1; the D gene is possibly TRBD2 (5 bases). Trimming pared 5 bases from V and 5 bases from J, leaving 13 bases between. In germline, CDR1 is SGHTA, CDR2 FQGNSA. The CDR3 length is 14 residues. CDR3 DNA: TGTGCCAGCAGCACCATACGGGGAGACAATGAGCAGTTCTTC. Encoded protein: CASSTIRGDNEQFF.

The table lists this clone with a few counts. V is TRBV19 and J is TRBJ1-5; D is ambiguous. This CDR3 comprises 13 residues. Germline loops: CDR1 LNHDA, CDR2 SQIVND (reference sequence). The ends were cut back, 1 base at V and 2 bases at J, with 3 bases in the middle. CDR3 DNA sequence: TGTGCCAGTAGTATAGGTGGCAATCAGCCCCAGCATTTT. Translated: CASSIGGNQPQHF.

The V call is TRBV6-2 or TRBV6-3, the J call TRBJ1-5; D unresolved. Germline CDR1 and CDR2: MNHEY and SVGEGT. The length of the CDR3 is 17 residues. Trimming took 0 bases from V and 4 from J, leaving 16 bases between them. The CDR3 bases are TGTGCCAGCAGTTACTCGATTCGACTAAAAATTAATCAGCCCCAGCATTTT. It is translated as CASSYSIRLKINQPQHF.

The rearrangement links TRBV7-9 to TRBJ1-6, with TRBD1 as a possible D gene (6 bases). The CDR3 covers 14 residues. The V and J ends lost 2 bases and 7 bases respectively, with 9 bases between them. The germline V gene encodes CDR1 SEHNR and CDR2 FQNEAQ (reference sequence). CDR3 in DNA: TGTGCCAGCAGCTTAACAGGGTCAAATTCACCCCTCCACTTT. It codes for CASSLTGSNSPLHF.

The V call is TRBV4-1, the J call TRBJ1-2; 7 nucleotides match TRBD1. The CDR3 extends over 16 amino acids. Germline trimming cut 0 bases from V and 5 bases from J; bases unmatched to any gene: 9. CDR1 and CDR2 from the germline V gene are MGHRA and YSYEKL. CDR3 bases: TGCGCCAGCAGCCAAGATCGGGAGACAGGGTGGTATGGCTACACCTTC. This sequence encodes CASSQDRETGWYGYTF.

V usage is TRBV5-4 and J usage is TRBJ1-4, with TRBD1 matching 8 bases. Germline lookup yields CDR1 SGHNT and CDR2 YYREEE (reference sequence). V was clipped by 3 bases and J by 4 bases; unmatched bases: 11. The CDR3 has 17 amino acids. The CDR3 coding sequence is TGTGCCAGCAGCTCCAATCACAGGGGGTCGGTTAATGAAAAACTGTTTTTT. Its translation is CASSSNHRGSVNEKLFF.

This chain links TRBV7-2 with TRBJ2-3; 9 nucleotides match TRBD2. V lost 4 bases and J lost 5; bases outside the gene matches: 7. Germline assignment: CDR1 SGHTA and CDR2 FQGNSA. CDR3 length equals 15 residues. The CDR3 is CASSSIAGAGDTQYF. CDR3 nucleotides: TGTGCCAGCAGCTCAATAGCGGGGGCGGGAGATACGCAGTATTTT.

This CDR3 reads CATSDSTGTPQETQYF. CDR3 coding DNA: TGTGCCACCAGTGATAGTACCGGGACACCGCAAGAGACCCAGTACTTC. This chain links TRBV24-1 with TRBJ2-5; D may be TRBD1 (6 bases). This CDR3 is 16 amino acids long. The V end was cut by 3 bases, the J end by 2 bases, with 15 bases between. Germline V lookup: CDR1 KGHDR, CDR2 SFDVKD.

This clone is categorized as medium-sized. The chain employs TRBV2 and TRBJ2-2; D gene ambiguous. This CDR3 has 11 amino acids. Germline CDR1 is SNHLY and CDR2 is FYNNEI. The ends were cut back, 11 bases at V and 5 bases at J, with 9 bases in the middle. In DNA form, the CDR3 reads TGTGCCGTAGATGGGACCGGGGAGCTGTTTTTT. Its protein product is CAVDGTGELFF.

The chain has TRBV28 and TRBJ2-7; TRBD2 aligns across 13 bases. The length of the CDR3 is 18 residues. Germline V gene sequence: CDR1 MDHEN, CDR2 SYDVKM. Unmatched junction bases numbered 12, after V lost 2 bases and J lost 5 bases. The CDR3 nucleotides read TGTGCCAGCAGTTTACAGACCCGGACTAGCGGGAGTTCTGACGAGCAGTACTTC. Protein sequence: CASSLQTRTSGSSDEQYF.